This TCR beta chain was retrieved from a study of blood T cells in healthy people across ages. In the study overall: Using template switching, researchers captured about one barcoded beta molecule for each two T cells. Whole-study results and caveats: Estimates of diversity drawn from one million T cells were considered underestimates. Without sorted subsets, naive and antigen-experienced compartments could not be conclusively compared.

As regards this clonotype: Its cognate antigen is unknown.

Peripheral blood was drawn, about 9.1 milliliters per donor. With a J-beta primer mix and a sample-barcoded 5' primer, a second PCR ran about 7 to 11 cycles. TCRdb used MiXCR to reprocess the 5' RACE reads, holding one entry per CDR3 protein. Of 950,000 to 1,200,000 distinct CDR3 sequences in the sample, more than 30% were seen once. The V gene's germline CDR1 is MNHEY and CDR2 SMNVEV (reference sequence). The CDR3 is made up of 18 amino acids. Trimming shortened V by 2 bases and J by 2 bases, and 18 bases separated the two germline ends. The sequencing sample was made of blood. The chain joins TRBV27 to TRBJ2-2, with D perhaps matching TRBD2 (5 bases). The TCR was taken from a man younger than 35 in good health. The CDR3 DNA reads TGTGCCAGCAGTTTAAAGTGGGAGACGCCACTAAACACCGGGGAGCTGTTTTTT. Protein product: CASSLKWETPLNTGELFF.